These 28 T cell receptor beta chains were all obtained from the same sample, sequenced in a study of blood T cell repertoires in COVID-19. Some clones are missing from TCRdb's copy, which holds only in-frame ones; the method was immunoSEQ multiplex PCR. The repertoire holds 85,000 to 110,000 clones, approximately 80% seen once, with approximately 12% in the top ten. The source material was peripheral blood. All receptors derive from a human donor in a cohort sampled during active COVID-19.

The chain is built from TRBV7-2 and TRBJ1-2; a possible D gene is TRBD1 (6 bases). Deletions cut 2 bases from V and 2 bases from J, with 12 bases between. This CDR3 comprises 15 residues. Per the germline V gene, CDR1 is SGHTA and CDR2 is FQGNSA. CDR3 sequence reads: CASSLSQGWNYGYTF. The CDR3, as DNA: TGTGCCAGCAGCTTAAGCCAGGGGTGGAACTATGGCTACACCTTC.

The J gene is TRBJ1-1, the V gene TRBV5-6; D may be TRBD1 (5 bases). Germline V gives CDR1 SGHDT, CDR2 YYEEEE. V lost 4 bases to trimming and J lost 0 bases, with 13 bases between them. This CDR3 region has 15 residues. In nucleotides, the CDR3 is TGTGCCAGCAGCCAACCACCAGGGATGAACACTGAAGCTTTCTTT. It translates to CASSQPPGMNTEAFF.

The gene calls are TRBV2 and TRBJ1-2; D gene uncertain. V lost 4 bases to trimming and J lost 3 bases, with 12 bases between them. Germline values: CDR1 SNHLY, CDR2 FYNNEI. The CDR3 consists of 14 residues. CDR3 in DNA: TGTGCCAGCAGTGTGGCTACGACTTACTATGGCTACACCTTC. Amino acid sequence: CASSVATTYYGYTF.

The chain couples TRBV4-1 to TRBJ1-1; 8 nucleotides match TRBD1. In germline, CDR1 is MGHRA, CDR2 YSYEKL. The CDR3 totals 14 residues. V trimming: 4 bases; J trimming: 1 base; junction bases outside the gene matches: 2. The CDR3 DNA is TGCGCCAGCAGCCTCGGACAGGGGAACACTGAAGCTTTCTTT. Translation gives CASSLGQGNTEAFF.

The count of this clone is one. The chain is built from TRBV29-1 and TRBJ1-3, with 8 bases matching TRBD1. The CDR3 covers 14 residues. The germline V gene encodes CDR1 SQVTM and CDR2 ANQGSEA. The junction had 0 bases not matched to a gene; V was cut back by 2 bases and J by 0 bases. CDR3 sequence reads: CSVETGGSGNTIYF. CDR3 in DNA: TGCAGCGTTGAAACAGGGGGCTCTGGAAACACCATATATTTT.

The J gene is TRBJ2-2, the V gene TRBV9; D is ambiguous. The CDR3 extends over 13 amino acids. The germline gives CDR1 SGDLS, CDR2 YYNGEE. V shed 0 bases and J shed 7 bases, with 7 bases lying between them. CDR3 DNA sequence: TGTGCCAGCAGCGTAGTGCTAAACGGGGAGCTGTTTTTT. It is translated as CASSVVLNGELFF.

The V and J genes are TRBV6-2 or TRBV6-3 and TRBJ2-7; 12 nucleotides line up with TRBD2. Germline V lookup: CDR1 MNHEY, CDR2 SVGEGT. The CDR3 consists of 15 residues. The V and J ends lost 5 bases and 1 base, in that order; junction bases with no gene match: 3. CDR3 DNA: TGTGCCAGCAGTCCGACTAGCGGGAGTTCCTACGAGCAGTACTTC. Translating it yields CASSPTSGSSYEQYF.

This clone was observed a handful of times. The chain couples TRBV2 to TRBJ1-6; weak D call: TRBD1 (5 bases). The ends were cut back, 5 bases at V and 7 bases at J, with 15 bases in the middle. The CDR3 is 15 amino acids. CDR1 and CDR2 (germline): SNHLY, FYNNEI. In DNA, the CDR3 is TGTGCCAGCAGTTCCCGGTTGGGGGGAAATTCACCCCTCCACTTT. This gives the protein CASSSRLGGNSPLHF.

The chain combines TRBV4-1 with TRBJ1-2, with 11 bases that match TRBD1. Per the germline V gene, CDR1 is MGHRA and CDR2 is YSYEKL. V lost 3 bases and J lost 7; bases outside the gene matches: 4. CDR3 length: 14 amino acids. CDR3 bases: TGCGCCAGCAGCCAGGGGGACAGGGGGACTGGCTACACCTTC. Protein: CASSQGDRGTGYTF.

V usage is TRBV5-4 and J usage is TRBJ1-2; 12 positions agree with TRBD1. V lost 4 bases to trimming and J lost 4 bases; unmatched junction nucleotides: 5. Germline CDR1 is SGHNT and CDR2 is YYREEE (reference sequence). The CDR3 covers 15 residues. CDR3 sequence (DNA): TGTGCCAGCAGCGACGGGACAGGGGGCGCCTATGGCTACACCTTC. Amino acid sequence: CASSDGTGGAYGYTF.

The chain employs TRBV2 and TRBJ2-3, with 13 positions matching TRBD2. V lost 5 bases, J lost 4 bases, and 15 bases stayed unmatched. The germline V gene encodes CDR1 SNHLY and CDR2 FYNNEI. The CDR3 extends over 19 amino acids. CDR3 DNA: TGTGCCAGCAGTACCTCCGGGACTAGCGGGACCCCTGGCGCAGATACGCAGTATTTT. It encodes CASSTSGTSGTPGADTQYF.

This clone was picked up one time. The CDR3 spells CAWTHSGSSYEQYF. The CDR3 nucleotides are TGTGCCTGGACTCATAGCGGAAGCTCCTACGAGCAGTACTTC. The chain combines TRBV30 with TRBJ2-7, with TRBD2 as a possible D gene (6 bases). Germline assignment: CDR1 GTSNPN and CDR2 SVGIG (reference sequence). The ends were cut back, 4 bases at V and 0 bases at J, with 13 bases in the middle. This CDR3 has 14 residues.

This chain connects TRBV11-2 to TRBJ1-6; D may be TRBD1 (6 bases). CDR1 is SGHAT, CDR2 FQNNGV, per germline. The V end was cut by 4 bases, the J end by 2 bases, with 15 bases between. The CDR3 spans 17 residues. CDR3 DNA: TGTGCCAGCAGCTCCCCCCGGGGGGCGACCTATAATTCACCCCTCCACTTT. This codes for CASSSPRGATYNSPLHF.

The V and J genes are TRBV3-1 (or the pseudogene TRBV3-2) and TRBJ1-3, with D possibly TRBD1 on 6 matching bases. The germline CDR1 and CDR2 sequences are LGHDT and YNNKEL (reference sequence). Trimming cost V 4 bases and J 7 bases, with 11 bases left between them. This CDR3 spans 13 amino acids. CDR3 loop: CASSPRGGNTIYF. In nucleotides, the CDR3 is TGTGCCAGCAGCCCCCGCGGGGGCAACACCATATATTTT.

On this clone itself: The same CDR3 also results from other DNA sequences found in this sample. Written as DNA, the CDR3 is TGCGCCAGCAGCCCAGGGGGGGAAAAACTGTTTTTT. This translates into CASSPGGEKLFF. The chain recombines TRBV5-1 with TRBJ1-4, with 7 nucleotides matching TRBD1. This CDR3 has 12 amino acids. V gave up 4 bases and J gave up 8 bases; unmatched junction bases: 2. Germline V gene sequence: CDR1 SGHRS, CDR2 YFSETQ.

The chain employs TRBV7-2 and TRBJ1-1, with D unresolved. The CDR3 contains 13 residues. Trimming took off 1 base at V and 9 bases at J, with 12 bases between the two ends. Germline CDR1 and CDR2: SGHTA and FQGNSA. CDR3 loop: CASSLEVARQAFF. The CDR3 DNA reads as TGTGCCAGCAGCTTAGAGGTAGCCCGGCAAGCTTTCTTT.

The genes are TRBV9 and TRBJ1-2, with 7 bases identical to TRBD1. Germline V gives CDR1 SGDLS, CDR2 YYNGEE. The CDR3 runs to 13 residues. Unmatched junction bases numbered 4, after V lost 0 bases and J lost 8 bases. The CDR3 protein is CASSVEGALGYTF. The CDR3 DNA sequence: TGTGCCAGCAGCGTAGAGGGGGCCCTAGGCTACACCTTC.

The chain links TRBV5-4 to TRBJ2-2; D is possibly TRBD2 (7 bases). The germline V and J ends were trimmed by 4 bases and 0 bases, with 13 bases remaining between them. Per germline, CDR1 SGHNT and CDR2 YYREEE (reference sequence). This CDR3 region has 16 residues. The CDR3 spells CASSGLGGPNTGELFF. DNA of the CDR3: TGTGCCAGCAGCGGCCTCGGGGGGCCGAACACCGGGGAGCTGTTTTTT. Full variable domain (rest looked up from reference TRBV5-4 and TRBJ2-2): ETGVTQSPTHLIKTRGQQVTLRCSSQSGHNTVSWYQQALGQGPQFIFQYYREEENGRGNFPPRFSGLQFPNYSSELNVNALELDDSALYLCASSGLGGPNTGELFFGEGSRLTVL.

Worth noting for this clone: Other DNA sequences within the sample encode an identical CDR3. For the CDR3, the DNA is TGTGCCAGCAGCTTAGGGGCCGGGGGGCCGGGCACCGGGGAGCTGTTTTTT. Translating it yields CASSLGAGGPGTGELFF. V and J are TRBV7-6 and TRBJ2-2; the D gene is possibly TRBD2 (7 bases). Trimming cost V 1 base and J 4 bases, with 16 bases left between them. Germline assignment: CDR1 SGHVS and CDR2 FNYEAQ. This CDR3 region has 17 residues.

The rearrangement links TRBV7-9 to TRBJ2-5; TRBD2 might be the D (6 bases). The CDR3 totals 14 residues. The V gene's germline CDR1 is SEHNR and CDR2 FQNEAQ (reference sequence). V was pared by 3 bases and J by 5 bases, with 13 bases between. CDR3 DNA: TGTGCCAGCAGCTTCTGGGGGGTCGGGGAGACCCAGTACTTC. It yields the protein CASSFWGVGETQYF.

The genes are TRBV18 and TRBJ2-1; D may be TRBD1 (6 bases). This CDR3 is built from 12 residues. The germline V and J ends were trimmed by 3 bases and 10 bases, with 10 bases remaining between them. Germline CDR1 is KGHSH and CDR2 is LQKENI. The CDR3 sequence: CASSPLGTEQFF. In DNA form, the CDR3 reads TGTGCCAGCTCACCGCTAGGGACAGAGCAGTTCTTC.

The chain is built from TRBV19 and TRBJ1-4, with unresolved D. This CDR3 is built from 15 residues. CDR1 is LNHDA and CDR2 is SQIVND in the germline V gene (reference sequence). V dropped 3 bases and J dropped 4 bases, with 12 bases sitting between them. CDR3 bases: TGTGCCAGTAGTATTACCCCACAGAATAATGAAAAACTGTTTTTT. It yields the protein CASSITPQNNEKLFF.

V usage is TRBV4-1 and J usage is TRBJ2-3, with D possibly TRBD2 on 6 matching bases. This CDR3 region has 17 residues. V was clipped by 1 base and J by 3 bases, with 17 bases between them. Germline lookup yields CDR1 MGHRA and CDR2 YSYEKL. The chain's CDR3 is CASSQGQGGGVTDTQYF. The DNA for the CDR3 is TGCGCCAGCAGCCAAGGGCAGGGAGGAGGGGTAACAGATACGCAGTATTTT.

The J gene is TRBJ1-6, the V gene TRBV3-1 (or the pseudogene TRBV3-2), with D possibly TRBD1 on 6 matching bases. CDR1 and CDR2 from the germline V gene are LGHDT and YNNKEL (reference sequence). V was cut by 0 bases and J by 12 bases, with 9 bases left in between. The CDR3 loop spans 13 amino acids. This CDR3 is CASSQDGGGPLHF. CDR3 coding DNA: TGTGCCAGCAGCCAAGATGGGGGCGGACCCCTCCACTTT.

This clone was counted once. The J gene is TRBJ2-1, the V gene TRBV29-1; D may be TRBD2 (6 bases). Trimming removed 4 bases at V and 8 bases at J, with 21 bases between. From germline, CDR1 is SQVTM and CDR2 ANQGSEA. The CDR3 spans 15 residues. The DNA of the CDR3 is TGCAGCGTTGGGACACTCACCGGGACTTGGTATGAGCAGTTCTTC. Translated: CSVGTLTGTWYEQFF.

CDR3 coding DNA: TGTGCCAGCAGTTCATTGAGGCAGCAGTTCTTC. Translation gives CASSSLRQQFF. The J gene is TRBJ2-1, the V gene TRBV12-3 or TRBV12-4; D is unresolved. V lost 4 bases, J lost 11 bases, and 9 bases lay in between. This CDR3 has 11 amino acids.

The rearrangement links TRBV13 to TRBJ2-7; TRBD1 matches 9 bases. The germline V gene has CDR1 PRHDT and CDR2 FYEKMQ (reference sequence). The V and J ends lost 5 bases and 1 base, in that order; junction bases with no gene match: 3. This CDR3 region has 14 residues. DNA for the CDR3: TGTGCCAGCAGCACCGGGACAGGGTCCTACGAGCAGTACTTC. Protein product: CASSTGTGSYEQYF.

This clone has only a few counts. The chain is built from TRBV18 and TRBJ2-1; D is unresolved. The CDR3 runs 11 residues. The V and J ends lost 3 bases and 9 bases respectively, with 6 bases between them. CDR1 and CDR2 from the germline V gene are KGHSH and LQKENI. The CDR3 nucleotides read TGTGCCAGCTCACCGGAGCGTGAGCAGTTCTTC. This sequence encodes CASSPEREQFF. Complete variable domain (other parts from reference TRBV18 and TRBJ2-1): NAGVMQNPRHLVRRRGQEARLRCSPMKGHSHVYWYRQLPEEGLKFMVYLQKENIIDESGMPKERFSAEFPKEGPSILRIQQVVRGDSAAYFCASSPEREQFFGPGTRLTVL.